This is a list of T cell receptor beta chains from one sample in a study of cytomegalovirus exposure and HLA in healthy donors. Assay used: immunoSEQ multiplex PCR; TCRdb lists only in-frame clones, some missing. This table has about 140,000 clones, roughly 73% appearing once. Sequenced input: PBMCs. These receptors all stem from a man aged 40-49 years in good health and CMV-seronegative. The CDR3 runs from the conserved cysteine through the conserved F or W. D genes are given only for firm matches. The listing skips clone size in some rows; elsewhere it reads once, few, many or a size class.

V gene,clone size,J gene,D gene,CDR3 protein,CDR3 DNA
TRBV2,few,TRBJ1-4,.,CASGGHEKLFF,TGTGCCAGCGGGGGCCATGAAAAACTGTTTTTT
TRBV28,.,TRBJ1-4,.,CAITGGEGTNEKLFF,TGTGCCATCACGGGGGGGGAGGGCACTAATGAAAAACTGTTTTTT
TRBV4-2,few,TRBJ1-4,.,CASRSGNEKLFF,TGTGCCAGCCGGTCAGGGAATGAAAAACTGTTTTTT
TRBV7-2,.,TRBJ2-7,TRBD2,CASSPRTSGTYEQYF,TGTGCCAGCAGCCCTCGGACTAGCGGCACCTACGAGCAGTACTTC
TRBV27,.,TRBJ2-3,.,CASRGAGRADTQYF,TGTGCCAGCCGGGGGGCGGGGAGGGCAGATACGCAGTATTTT
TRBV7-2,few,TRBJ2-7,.,CASSLVGQGGEQYF,TGTGCCAGCAGCTTAGTAGGGCAGGGGGGCGAGCAGTACTTC
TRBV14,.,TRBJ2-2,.,CASTDSLNTGELFF,TGTGCCAGCACCGACAGCCTGAACACCGGGGAGCTGTTTTTT
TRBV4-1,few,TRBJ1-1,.,CASSPLGGSNTEAFF,TGCGCCAGCAGCCCTCTCGGAGGGTCGAACACTGAAGCTTTCTTT
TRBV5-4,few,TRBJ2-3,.,CASSSARVSSTDTQYF,TGTGCCAGCAGTTCCGCGAGGGTGTCTAGCACAGATACGCAGTATTTT
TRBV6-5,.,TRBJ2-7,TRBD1,CASSDQQGSYEQYF,TGTGCCAGCAGTGACCAACAGGGGTCTTACGAGCAGTACTTC
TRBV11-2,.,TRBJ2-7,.,CASSLTTAYEQYF,TGTGCCAGCAGCTTAACGACAGCCTACGAGCAGTACTTC
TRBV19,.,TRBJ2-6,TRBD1,CASSVQGVASGANVLTF,TGTGCCAGTAGCGTCCAGGGGGTGGCTTCTGGGGCCAACGTCCTGACTTTC
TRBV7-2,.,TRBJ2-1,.,CASSSGDNEQFF,TGTGCCAGCAGCTCAGGGGACAATGAGCAGTTCTTC
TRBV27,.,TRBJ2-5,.,CASSLYSQGETQYF,TGTGCCAGCAGTTTATACTCCCAGGGGGAGACCCAGTACTTC
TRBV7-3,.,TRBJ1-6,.,CASSPGGTYNSPLHF,TGTGCCAGCAGCCCCGGGGGGACCTATAATTCACCCCTCCACTTT
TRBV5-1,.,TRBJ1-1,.,CASSSQGGYTEAFF,TGCGCCAGCAGCTCCCAGGGTGGTTACACTGAAGCTTTCTTT
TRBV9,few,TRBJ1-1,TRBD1,CASSVGTGAFMNTEAFF,TGTGCCAGCAGCGTAGGAACAGGGGCCTTTATGAACACTGAAGCTTTCTTT
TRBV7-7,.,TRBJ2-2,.,CASSPVGRGPTGELFF,TGTGCCAGCAGCCCTGTGGGGCGGGGACCCACCGGGGAGCTGTTTTTT
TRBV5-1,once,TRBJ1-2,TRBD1,CASSRTTGGSGYTF,TGCGCCAGCAGCCGTACTACAGGGGGCAGCGGCTACACCTTC
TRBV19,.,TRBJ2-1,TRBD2,CASSVPSGGVGEQFF,TGTGCCAGTAGTGTCCCTAGCGGGGGGGTCGGTGAGCAGTTCTTC
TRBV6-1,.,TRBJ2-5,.,CASRQQGRTETQYF,TGTGCCAGCAGGCAACAGGGGAGGACGGAGACCCAGTACTTC
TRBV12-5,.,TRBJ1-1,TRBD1,CASRDRGTEAFF,TGTGCTAGCCGGGACAGGGGGACTGAAGCTTTCTTT
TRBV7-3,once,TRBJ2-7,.,CASSFTGSSEQYF,TGTGCCAGCAGCTTCACAGGGTCCTCAGAGCAGTACTTC
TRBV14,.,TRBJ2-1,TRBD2,CASSQDPTSGGAYEQFF,TGTGCCAGCAGCCAAGACCCAACTAGCGGGGGGGCCTATGAGCAGTTCTTC
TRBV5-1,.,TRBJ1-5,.,CASSLDGVVGNQPQHF,TGCGCCAGCAGCTTGGACGGGGTGGTAGGCAATCAGCCCCAGCATTTT
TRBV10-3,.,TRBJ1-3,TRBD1,CAIGPGQGGNTIYF,TGTGCCATCGGCCCGGGACAGGGTGGAAACACCATATATTTT
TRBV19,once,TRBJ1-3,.,CASSIGRSGNTIYF,TGTGCCAGTAGTATAGGCAGGTCTGGAAACACCATATATTTT
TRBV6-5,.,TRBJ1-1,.,CASNYDGGAEAFF,TGTGCCAGCAATTACGATGGGGGGGCTGAAGCTTTCTTT
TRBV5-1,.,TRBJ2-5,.,CASSLIDRLQETQYF,TGCGCCAGCAGCTTGATAGACAGACTTCAAGAGACCCAGTACTTC
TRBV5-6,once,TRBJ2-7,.,CASSPDGTPEQYF,TGTGCCAGCTCCCCGGACGGGACACCCGAGCAGTACTTC
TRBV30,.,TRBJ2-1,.,CAWRPGSGFYNEQFF,TGTGCCTGGAGGCCCGGTTCAGGGTTCTACAATGAGCAGTTCTTC
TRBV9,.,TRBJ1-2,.,CASSVDPGLVHTTF,TGTGCCAGCAGCGTAGACCCGGGATTGGTACATACGACCTTC
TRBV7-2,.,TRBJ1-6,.,CASTPSGGTPLHF,TGTGCCAGCACCCCCTCGGGGGGAACACCCCTCCACTTT
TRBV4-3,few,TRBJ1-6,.,CASQAEQRVSPLHF,TGCGCCAGCCAAGCGGAACAGAGGGTTTCACCCCTCCACTTT
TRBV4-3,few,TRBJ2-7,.,CASSQGPLGASSYEQYF,TGCGCCAGCAGCCAAGGTCCCCTTGGAGCGAGCTCCTACGAGCAGTACTTC
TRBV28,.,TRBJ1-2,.,CASSSQGGYGYTF,TGTGCCAGCAGTTCGCAGGGCGGCTATGGCTACACCTTC
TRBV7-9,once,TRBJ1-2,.,CASSLALTDSKTF,TGTGCCAGCAGCTTAGCCCTGACGGATAGCAAGACCTTC
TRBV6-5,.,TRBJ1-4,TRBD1,CASSSRIGQGREKLFF,TGTGCCAGCAGTTCCCGGATAGGACAGGGGAGGGAAAAACTGTTTTTT
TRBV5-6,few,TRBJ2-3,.,CASSFQVDTQYF,TGTGCCAGCAGCTTCCAGGTAGATACGCAGTATTTT
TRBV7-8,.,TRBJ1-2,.,CASISEGGVEVGYTF,TGTGCCAGCATCTCTGAGGGGGGGGTCGAGGTTGGCTACACCTTC
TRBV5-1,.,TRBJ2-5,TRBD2,CASSLGASGGQETQYF,TGCGCCAGCAGCTTGGGAGCTAGCGGGGGCCAAGAGACCCAGTACTTC
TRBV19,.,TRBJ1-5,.,CASNDFSNQPQHF,TGTGCCAGTAACGACTTCTCCAATCAGCCCCAGCATTTT
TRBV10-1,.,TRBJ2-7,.,CASSGQDSYEQYF,TGCGCCAGCAGTGGACAGGACTCCTACGAGCAGTACTTC
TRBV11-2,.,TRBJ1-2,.,CASSLRANYGYTF,TGTGCCAGCAGCTTGAGAGCTAACTATGGCTACACCTTC
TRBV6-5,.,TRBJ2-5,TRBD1,CASQRLDRDQETQYF,TGTGCCAGCCAGCGGTTAGACAGGGACCAAGAGACCCAGTACTTC
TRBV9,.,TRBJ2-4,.,CASSRGGHVNIQYF,TGTGCCAGCAGCAGGGGGGGCCACGTAAACATTCAGTACTTC
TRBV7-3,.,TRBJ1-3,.,CASSRQPSRDSGNTIYF,TGTGCCAGCAGCCGACAACCTTCACGGGACTCTGGAAACACCATATATTTT
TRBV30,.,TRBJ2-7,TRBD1,CAWEQGAGYEQYF,TGTGCCTGGGAACAGGGGGCGGGATACGAGCAGTACTTC
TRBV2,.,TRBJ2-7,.,CASSVDSPWLYEQYF,TGTGCCAGCAGTGTCGACAGCCCCTGGCTCTACGAGCAGTACTTC
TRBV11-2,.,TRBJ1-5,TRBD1,CASSPGTAQPQHF,TGTGCCAGCAGCCCCGGGACAGCCCAGCCCCAGCATTTT
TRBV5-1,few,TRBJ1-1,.,CASSLMGGSTEAFF,TGCGCCAGCAGCTTGATGGGAGGGAGCACTGAAGCTTTCTTT